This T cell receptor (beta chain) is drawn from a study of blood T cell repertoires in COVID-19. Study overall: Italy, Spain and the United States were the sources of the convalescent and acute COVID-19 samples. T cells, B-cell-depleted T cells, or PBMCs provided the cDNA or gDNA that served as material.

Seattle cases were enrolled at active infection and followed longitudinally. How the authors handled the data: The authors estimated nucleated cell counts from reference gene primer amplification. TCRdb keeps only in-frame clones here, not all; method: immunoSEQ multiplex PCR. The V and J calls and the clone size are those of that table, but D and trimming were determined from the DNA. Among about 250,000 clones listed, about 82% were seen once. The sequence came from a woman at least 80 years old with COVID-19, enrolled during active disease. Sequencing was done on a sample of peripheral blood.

CDR3 sequence (DNA): TGTGCCAGCAGTTCTACTCAGAGGTACAATGAGCAGTTCTTC. Its translation is CASSSTQRYNEQFF. V and J are TRBV28 and TRBJ2-1; D unclear. CDR3 length: 14 amino acids. The V end was cut by 4 bases, the J end by 4 bases, with 11 bases between. CDR1 and CDR2 (germline): MDHEN, SYDVKM.